This TCR beta chain was recovered during a study of spatial heterogeneity in lung cancer. The time point here: blood at routine non-recurrence follow-up after resection. As regards this clonotype: This clone may be a read error of a much larger clone one base away.

TCRdb re-called the 5' RACE reads with MiXCR, one entry per CDR3 protein. This sample has approximately 100,000 distinct CDR3 sequences, with roughly 19% found just once. Trimming shortened V by 3 bases and J by 6 bases, and 12 bases separated the two germline ends. Germline V gene lookup returns CDR1 SGHAT and CDR2 FQDESV (reference sequence). The CDR3 length is 14 residues. The chain has TRBV11-1 and TRBJ1-5; D is unresolved. The sample was PBMCs, taken at follow-up. The TCR originated in a male donor with early-stage non-small cell lung cancer. CDR3 DNA: TGTGCCAGCAGCTTTGACGCTACTGTTCAGCCCCAGCATTTT. The encoded protein is CASSFDATVQPQHF.